These 22 T cell receptor beta chains share one sample of origin, sequenced in a study of blood T cell repertoires in COVID-19. Data came from immunoSEQ multiplex PCR; TCRdb stores just in-frame clones and leaves some out. In the table there are 200,000 to 250,000 clones, 84% of which are singletons. Sequencing used PBMCs or T cells enriched from blood (not recorded which). Receptors originate from a woman aged 40 to 50 who had recovered from COVID-19.

The CDR3 reads CASSYQARQAGGEQYF. The CDR3 coding sequence is TGTGCCAGCAGTTACCAAGCTCGACAAGCGGGAGGCGAGCAGTACTTC. This chain connects TRBV6-5 to TRBJ2-7; 9 bases fit TRBD2. This CDR3 has 16 residues. Germline assignment: CDR1 MNHEY and CDR2 SVGAGI. J lost 6 bases, V lost 2 bases, and 11 bases had no gene match.

This chain joins TRBV10-3 and TRBJ1-1; D might be TRBD1 (6 bases). Trimming took 4 bases from V and 4 from J, leaving 10 bases between them. This CDR3 spans 13 amino acids. Germline loops: CDR1 ENHRY, CDR2 SYGVKD. The CDR3 nucleotides read TGTGCCATCAGTGGACAGGCGGCCACTGAAGCTTTCTTT. Protein sequence: CAISGQAATEAFF.

The V and J genes are TRBV7-2 and TRBJ2-3; the D gene is possibly TRBD1 (5 bases). Per the germline V gene, CDR1 is SGHTA and CDR2 is FQGNSA. Trimming removed 1 base from V and 2 bases from J, with 10 bases in between. This CDR3 comprises 15 residues. The CDR3 DNA reads TGTGCCAGCAGCTTAGGCCAGGGCTACACAGATACGCAGTATTTT. Translating it yields CASSLGQGYTDTQYF. Full variable domain (outside the CDR3, taken from reference TRBV7-2 and TRBJ2-3): GAGVSQSPSNKVTEKGKDVELRCDPISGHTALYWYRQSLGQGLEFLIYFQGNSAPDKSGLPSDRFSAERTGGSVSTLTIQRTQQEDSAVYLCASSLGQGYTDTQYFGPGTRLTVL.

The chain uses TRBV25-1 and TRBJ1-2; maybe TRBD1 (6 bases). The V and J ends lost 7 bases and 7 bases respectively, with 16 bases between them. This CDR3 comprises 13 residues. CDR1 and CDR2 from the germline V gene are MGHDK and SYGVNS. CDR3 in DNA: TGTGCCAGCAATGGAACAGGGAACGCTGGCTACACCTTC. This encodes CASNGTGNAGYTF.

The genes are TRBV4-3 and TRBJ2-2; D may be TRBD2 (6 bases). Germline CDR1 is LGHNA and CDR2 is YSLEER. The CDR3 is 17 residues long. Trimming took 4 bases from V and 2 from J, leaving 17 bases between them. Here the CDR3 reads CASSRKPGGANTGELFF. The CDR3, as DNA: TGCGCCAGCAGCCGAAAACCCGGCGGGGCAAACACCGGGGAGCTGTTTTTT.

J is TRBJ1-2 and V is TRBV28, with D possibly TRBD1 on 5 matching bases. V dropped 2 bases and J dropped 3 bases, with 13 bases sitting between them. Germline assignment: CDR1 MDHEN and CDR2 SYDVKM. The CDR3 runs 15 residues. The CDR3 here is CASSLGGTRDYGYTF. In DNA, the CDR3 is TGTGCCAGCAGTTTAGGAGGGACCAGGGACTATGGCTACACCTTC.

The rearrangement uses TRBV9 and TRBJ1-4; perhaps TRBD1 as D (6 bases). V shed 3 bases and J shed 5 bases, with 11 bases lying between them. Germline CDR1 SGDLS, CDR2 YYNGEE. This CDR3 contains 14 residues. In nucleotides, the CDR3 is TGTGCCAGCAGCGCATCTACAGGGAATGAAAAACTGTTTTTT. Protein: CASSASTGNEKLFF. Filled out from reference TRBV9 and TRBJ1-4, the complete variable domain reads DSGVTQTPKHLITATGQRVTLRCSPRSGDLSVYWYQQSLDQGLQFLIQYYNGEERAKGNILERFSAQQFPDLHSELNLSSLELGDSALYFCASSASTGNEKLFFGSGTQLSVL.

V is TRBV28 and J is TRBJ2-5; D perhaps matches TRBD2 (5 bases). CDR1 is MDHEN, CDR2 SYDVKM, per germline. Trimming removed 1 base from V and 3 bases from J, with 15 bases in between. The CDR3 sequence is 16 residues long. CDR3 in DNA: TGTGCCAGCAGTTTATCTACCGGGTCGAGGGAAGAGACCCAGTACTTC. It translates to CASSLSTGSREETQYF.

The genes are TRBV6-1 and TRBJ2-7; D is ambiguous. The CDR3 length is 14 residues. In germline, CDR1 is MNHNS, CDR2 SASEGT. The V end was cut by 1 base, the J end by 4 bases, with 11 bases between. This chain's CDR3 is CASSEDRSVYEQYF. The CDR3 bases are TGTGCCAGCAGTGAAGACAGATCGGTATACGAGCAGTACTTC.

J is TRBJ2-2 and V is TRBV9; D is ambiguous. This CDR3 is 14 amino acids long. Germline V lookup: CDR1 SGDLS, CDR2 YYNGEE. Deletions cut 5 bases from V and 1 base from J, with 9 bases between. Here the CDR3 reads CASRWRLNTGELFF. The DNA for the CDR3 is TGTGCCAGCAGGTGGCGGCTGAACACCGGGGAGCTGTTTTTT.

The chain uses TRBV18 and TRBJ2-2; 8 bases are a match to TRBD1. The germline CDR1 and CDR2 sequences are KGHSH and LQKENI. The CDR3 consists of 16 residues. V lost 3 bases, J lost 5 bases, and 8 bases stayed unmatched. Here the CDR3 reads CASSPMQGASTGELFF. CDR3 DNA: TGTGCCAGCTCACCGATGCAGGGGGCAAGTACCGGGGAGCTGTTTTTT.

In this sample, this clone turned up once. This rearrangement joins TRBV2 to TRBJ2-7, with TRBD2 as a possible D gene (5 bases). The CDR3 runs 14 residues. Germline CDR1 SNHLY, CDR2 FYNNEI. The V gene lost 4 bases and the J gene lost 3 bases, with 13 bases spanning the gap. This CDR3 is CASSGEGLLYEQYF. The CDR3 nucleotides read TGTGCCAGCAGTGGAGAGGGCCTACTCTACGAGCAGTACTTC.

In this sample, this clone turned up a few times. The chain joins TRBV2 to TRBJ2-1; 7 bases agree with TRBD2. Looked up from germline, CDR1 is SNHLY and CDR2 is FYNNEI. This CDR3 contains 15 residues. V lost 3 bases and J lost 4; bases outside the gene matches: 6. CDR3: CASSDGTTVYNEQFF. CDR3 coding DNA: TGTGCCAGCAGTGACGGGACTACAGTTTACAATGAGCAGTTCTTC.

The chain uses TRBV5-1 and TRBJ2-1; D perhaps matches TRBD1 (5 bases). The V end was cut by 3 bases, the J end by 2 bases, with 12 bases between. The CDR3 length is 15 residues. Per germline, CDR1 SGHRS and CDR2 YFSETQ. DNA of the CDR3: TGCGCCAGCAGCTCTAGTATAGGGGCCTACAATGAGCAGTTCTTC. Translation gives CASSSSIGAYNEQFF.

This clone was detected only once. The J gene is TRBJ2-7, the V gene TRBV5-6; 11 bases are shared with TRBD2. In germline, CDR1 is SGHDT, CDR2 YYEEEE. The CDR3 is 15 amino acids. V lost 0 bases, J lost 4 bases, and 3 bases stayed unmatched. The CDR3 DNA sequence: TGTGCCAGCAGCTTGGTAGCGGGAGGGTCGTACGAGCAGTACGTC. Its protein product is CASSLVAGGSYEQYV.

The chain employs TRBV27 and TRBJ1-2; D is unclear. The V gene's germline CDR1 is MNHEY and CDR2 SMNVEV (reference sequence). With 0 bases removed from V and 2 bases from J, the gap between germline ends came to 7 bases. This CDR3 spans 14 amino acids. In DNA form, the CDR3 reads TGTGCCAGCAGTTTATCGATCGAGAACTATGGCTACACCTTC. Amino acids: CASSLSIENYGYTF.

The chain employs TRBV27 and TRBJ1-2; the match to TRBD1 covers 8 bases. CDR3 length equals 12 residues. Trimming took 9 bases from V and 8 from J; bases not matched to a gene: 8. CDR1 is MNHEY and CDR2 is SMNVEV in the germline V gene (reference sequence). In DNA, the CDR3 is TGTGCCAGTTCGGACAGGGTGAGGGGCTACACCTTC. Protein: CASSDRVRGYTF.

CDR3 sequence reads: CASSPRDSPLHF. CDR3 sequence (DNA): TGTGCCAGCTCACCCCGTGATTCACCCCTCCACTTT. The chain couples TRBV18 to TRBJ1-6, with D hard to call. This CDR3 has 12 residues. From germline, CDR1 is KGHSH and CDR2 LQKENI. Trimming removed 3 bases at V and 8 bases at J, with 5 bases between.

V usage is TRBV4-1 and J usage is TRBJ2-2; D perhaps matches TRBD2 (6 bases). The ends were cut back, 5 bases at V and 4 bases at J, with 14 bases in the middle. CDR3 length equals 15 residues. Germline assignment: CDR1 MGHRA and CDR2 YSYEKL. CDR3 region: CASSKGTAGTGELFF. The DNA for the CDR3 is TGCGCCAGCAGCAAGGGGACTGCGGGCACCGGGGAGCTGTTTTTT.

This rearrangement joins TRBV18 to TRBJ1-4; D call uncertain. The V end was cut by 2 bases, the J end by 7 bases, with 17 bases between. Germline V gene lookup returns CDR1 KGHSH and CDR2 LQKENI. The CDR3 is 16 residues long. CDR3: CASSPMATGEGEKLFF. CDR3 DNA sequence: TGTGCCAGCTCACCAATGGCAACGGGAGAAGGTGAAAAACTGTTTTTT.

This clone is a singleton in its sample. V and J are TRBV9 and TRBJ2-5; 13 bases map to TRBD2. Losses at the gene ends were 4 bases for V and 5 bases for J; bases not matched to a gene: 5. This CDR3 is built from 15 residues. Germline V gene lookup returns CDR1 SGDLS and CDR2 YYNGEE. The CDR3 DNA sequence: TGTGCCAGCAGCCGCACACTAGCGGGAGGGGAGACCCAGTACTTC. Residues: CASSRTLAGGETQYF.

The chain employs TRBV29-1 and TRBJ2-1; 8 positions match TRBD2. The CDR3 sequence is 14 residues long. Germline-derived CDR1 and CDR2 are SQVTM and ANQGSEA. V dropped 6 bases and J dropped 5; count of bases not matched to a gene: 9. The CDR3 region has the DNA TGCAGCGTCCACAGCGGGAGTCACAACAATGAGCAGTTCTTC. Translation gives CSVHSGSHNNEQFF.